This T cell receptor beta chain was sequenced for a study of CD8+ T cells in alopecia areata. As for the study in general: Donor skin was harvested from roughly 6-13-month-old C3H/HeJ mice with spontaneous alopecia and grafted onto approximately 7-11-week-old female C3H/HeJ recipients. General observations from the study: Higher clonality and more expanded CD8+ clones appeared in lesional than normal scalp.

In each case, RNA was isolated and then reverse transcribed into cDNA as the sequencing template. TCRdb's table, derived via immunoSEQ multiplex PCR, lists solely in-frame clones and lacks some. This sample carries fewer than 3,000 clones, none of them present only once. By share of the sample, this clone is medium-sized (0.01 to 0.1%). Its target is unknown. Genes and germline come from the mouse. Sequencing used lesional skin. This TCR derives from a C3H/HeJ mouse with alopecia areata. Strain haplotype at MHC: H2-k.

The sequenced CDR3 bases are TGTGCCAGCAGTGACAGACAGGGGGCGAACGAA. This encodes CASSDRQGANE. The full CDR3 protein reads CASSDRQGANERLFF. This rearrangement joins TRBV13-1 to TRBJ1-4, with TRBD1 matching over 10 bases. The DNA ends 4 residues before the CDR3 does, and the rest of the CDR3 is filled in from the germline J gene. In germline, CDR1 is NSHNY, CDR2 SYGAGN. The V gene end was trimmed by 2 bases and the J gene end by 5 bases; junction bases not matched to a gene: 3. The CDR3 totals 15 residues.